This T cell receptor (beta chain) derives from a study of tumor-infiltrating lymphocytes in primary liver carcinoma. Study summary: Patients included men and women of 30 to 69 years. There were tumors of stage T1-T3 N0M0, each 4.2 to 10 cm across.

Co-extraction of both nucleic acids (RNA and DNA) used about 20-33 mg of unsorted bulk tissue. The patients carried chronic HBV infection and had received no treatment. The CDR3 is 15 amino acids. Comment on this clonotype: Its antigen is unknown. A junction end diverges from the germline sequence, so it may reflect a read error.

General observations from the study: Blood's top-250-clone fraction was significantly lower than that of tumors (p = 0.039).

The researchers produced TCR beta cDNA from roughly 550 ng total RNA with a constant-region primer. TCR beta libraries came from three nested multiplex PCR rounds using slightly modified ARM-PCR. The study ran its first two PCR rounds for approximately 10 cycles each, using TRBV1-TRBV30 forward primers and a C-beta reverse primer. TCRdb used MiXCR to reprocess the multiplex PCR reads, holding one entry per CDR3 protein. The data contain under 150,000 distinct CDR3 sequences, roughly 70% of them singletons. This chain links TRBV12-3 or TRBV12-4 with TRBJ2-1, with D possibly matching TRBD2 (6 bases). Material for sequencing was tumor-adjacent normal liver tissue. The origin of this receptor is a woman aged 55-70 years with primary liver carcinoma and hepatitis B virus infection. The DNA for the CDR3 is TGTGCCAGCAGTTTCAGGGAGGACTCCTACAATGAGCAATTCTTC. Translating it yields CASSFREDSYNEQFF.